Each of the 20 T cell receptor beta chains below was sequenced from the same sample in a study of blood T cell repertoires in COVID-19. Profiling relied on immunoSEQ multiplex PCR, and the TCRdb table lists in-frame clones only, not all of them. The profile shows about 100,000 clones, about four fifths of them singletons. Specimen: peripheral blood. The receptors come from a man between 40 and 49 years old with active or convalescent COVID-19.

This clone has just one count. The chain is built from TRBV6-2 or TRBV6-3 and TRBJ2-7; no clear D gene. The germline CDR1 and CDR2 sequences are MNHEY and SVGEGT. With 6 bases removed from V and 4 bases from J, the gap between germline ends came to 7 bases. CDR3 length: 11 residues. The CDR3 reads CASSSEYEQYF. CDR3 coding DNA: TGTGCCAGCAGCTCAGAATACGAGCAGTACTTC.

The gene calls are TRBV27 and TRBJ1-6; D is uncertain. The CDR3 runs 16 residues. Trimming took 4 bases from V and 0 from J, leaving 10 bases between them. Germline CDR1 reads MNHEY; CDR2 reads SMNVEV (reference sequence). This CDR3 is CASSSRKSSYNSPLHF. CDR3 sequence (DNA): TGTGCCAGCAGTTCGCGGAAGAGCTCCTATAATTCACCCCTCCACTTT.

The gene calls are TRBV10-3 and TRBJ2-7; TRBD1 matches 7 bases. J lost 5 bases, V lost 6 bases, and 13 bases had no gene match. This CDR3 is 15 amino acids long. CDR1 ENHRY and CDR2 SYGVKD come from the germline V gene. The CDR3 loop reads CAISEPQGYVHEQYF. CDR3 nucleotide sequence: TGTGCCATCAGCGAGCCACAGGGGTACGTCCACGAGCAGTACTTC.

This clone appeared a single time. The CDR3 region has the DNA TGTGCCATCAGTGGCTGGGGCGGGGAAGAGACCCAGTACTTC. Translated, it gives CAISGWGGEETQYF. J is TRBJ2-5 and V is TRBV10-3, with D possibly TRBD2 on 6 matching bases. The CDR3 is 14 amino acids. V was clipped by 4 bases and J by 3 bases, with 12 bases between them. Germline CDR1 reads ENHRY; CDR2 reads SYGVKD.

This clone was seen once. The rearrangement joins TRBV6-5 to TRBJ2-1; a possible D gene is TRBD1 (8 bases). Germline V gene data show CDR1 as MNHEY and CDR2 as SVGAGI. V gave up 8 bases and J gave up 3 bases, with 14 bases separating them. The CDR3 runs 14 residues. In DNA form, the CDR3 reads TGTGCCAGCCCCCACAGGGGGGGCTACAATGAGCAGTTCTTC. It translates to CASPHRGGYNEQFF.

This chain uses TRBV3-1 (or the pseudogene TRBV3-2) with TRBJ1-6; TRBD1 might be the D (5 bases). V shed 3 bases and J shed 7 bases, with 7 bases lying between them. This CDR3 has 13 amino acids. The germline CDR1 and CDR2 sequences are LGHDT and YNNKEL (reference sequence). CDR3 bases: TGTGCCAGCAGCCAGGGGGGGAATTCACCCCTCCACTTT. This codes for CASSQGGNSPLHF.

This clone was seen once. The chain uses TRBV27 and TRBJ2-3, with 10 bases lining up with TRBD2. This CDR3 contains 16 residues. V shed 2 bases and J 6 bases; nucleotides not matched to a gene: 8. From germline, CDR1 is MNHEY and CDR2 SMNVEV (reference sequence). The CDR3 loop reads CASSLMKRGGIDTQYF. CDR3 nucleotides: TGTGCCAGCAGTTTAATGAAGCGGGGGGGGATCGATACGCAGTATTTT.

The V call is TRBV6-2 or TRBV6-3, the J call TRBJ1-6; perhaps TRBD1 as D (6 bases). Germline V gene lookup returns CDR1 MNHEY and CDR2 SVGEGT. This CDR3 has 15 amino acids. The germline V and J ends were trimmed by 0 bases and 13 bases, with 16 bases remaining between them. The CDR3 region has the DNA TGTGCCAGCAGTTACTCGAGTCAGTGGGGACACCCCCTCCACTTT. This sequence encodes CASSYSSQWGHPLHF.

V gene TRBV7-3 combines with J gene TRBJ2-7, with D unclear. Deletions cut 1 base from V and 0 bases from J, with 4 bases between. The CDR3 sequence is 13 residues long. Germline CDR1 reads SGHTA; CDR2 reads FQGTGA. The CDR3 loop reads CASSLRASYEQYF. The CDR3 coding sequence is TGTGCCAGCAGCTTAAGGGCCTCCTACGAGCAGTACTTC.

The chain uses TRBV5-1 and TRBJ1-5, with D tentatively TRBD1 (5 bases). This CDR3 region has 14 residues. Germline CDR1 SGHRS, CDR2 YFSETQ. Trimming removed 0 bases from V and 3 bases from J, with 7 bases in between. CDR3 DNA sequence: TGCGCCAGCAGCTTGGAGGGGCCCAATCAGCCCCAGCATTTT. Its protein product is CASSLEGPNQPQHF. Supplemented by reference TRBV5-1 and TRBJ1-5, the full variable domain reads KAGVTQTPRYLIKTRGQQVTLSCSPISGHRSVSWYQQTPGQGLQFLFEYFSETQRNKGNFPGRFSGRQFSNSRSEMNVSTLELGDSALYLCASSLEGPNQPQHFGDGTRLSIL.

Only one count was recorded for this clone. The rearrangement uses TRBV7-2 and TRBJ2-3, with 7 bases fitting TRBD1. The CDR3 is 16 amino acids. Germline CDR1 SGHTA, CDR2 FQGNSA. V lost 5 bases to trimming and J lost 2 bases; unmatched junction nucleotides: 10. The DNA of the CDR3 is TGTGCCAGCAGCGCTTGGCTAGGGACAGCCACAGATACGCAGTATTTT. Its translation is CASSAWLGTATDTQYF.

This chain links TRBV12-3 or TRBV12-4 with TRBJ2-4; D is possibly TRBD1 (5 bases). CDR3 length: 12 residues. V lost 2 bases to trimming and J lost 7 bases, with 6 bases between them. Written as DNA, the CDR3 is TGTGCCAGCAGTTTACGACAGAACATTCAGTACTTC. Its protein is CASSLRQNIQYF.

The CDR3 region has the DNA TGTGCCTGGAGTGGGTCAGGCTACGAGCAGTACTTC. This codes for CAWSGSGYEQYF. The V call is TRBV30, the J call TRBJ2-7; no clear D gene. Germline CDR1 GTSNPN, CDR2 SVGIG (reference sequence). Trimming took 1 base from V and 3 from J, leaving 7 bases between them. The length of the CDR3 is 12 residues.

CDR3 region: CASSASGTGELFF. The DNA for the CDR3 is TGTGCCAGCAGTGCGAGCGGCACCGGGGAGCTGTTTTTT. This chain joins TRBV12-3 or TRBV12-4 and TRBJ2-2, with D maybe TRBD2 (5 bases). V lost 5 bases and J 4 bases, leaving 8 bases between the germline ends. The CDR3 contains 13 residues.

The genes are TRBV5-1 and TRBJ2-1; 16 nucleotides match TRBD2. CDR1 SGHRS and CDR2 YFSETQ come from the germline V gene. V trimming: 4 bases; J trimming: 3 bases; junction bases outside the gene matches: 10. CDR3 length: 19 residues. The CDR3 reads CASSLAGTSGGASYNEQFF. CDR3 bases: TGCGCCAGCAGCCTCGCCGGGACTAGCGGGGGGGCAAGCTACAATGAGCAGTTCTTC.

The chain recombines TRBV10-3 with TRBJ1-2, with TRBD1 as a possible D gene (5 bases). V was clipped by 3 bases and J by 7 bases, with 21 bases between them. CDR1 and CDR2 (germline): ENHRY, SYGVKD. CDR3 length: 16 amino acids. The CDR3 DNA reads as TGTGCCATCAGTGATGGGGCGCTCGGGGAGGTCGGTGGCTACACCTTC. Protein sequence: CAISDGALGEVGGYTF.

This chain links TRBV19 with TRBJ1-6; 7 bases match TRBD1. The length of the CDR3 is 14 residues. V gave up 5 bases and J gave up 10 bases; unmatched junction bases: 8. Germline CDR1 and CDR2: LNHDA and SQIVND (reference sequence). This CDR3 reads CASSWTGIGSPLHF. CDR3 coding DNA: TGTGCCAGTAGTTGGACAGGTATCGGCTCACCCCTCCACTTT.

The chain recombines TRBV18 with TRBJ2-3, with 7 bases fitting TRBD2. V was pared by 8 bases and J by 6 bases, with 8 bases of the junction left unmatched. Looked up from germline, CDR1 is KGHSH and CDR2 is LQKENI. CDR3 length: 13 amino acids. This CDR3 is CASVVAGADTQYF. The CDR3 DNA reads TGTGCCAGCGTAGTAGCGGGCGCGGATACGCAGTATTTT.

This chain uses TRBV2 with TRBJ1-5; D perhaps matches TRBD1 (6 bases). The V end was cut by 4 bases, the J end by 3 bases, with 13 bases between. Germline V gene lookup returns CDR1 SNHLY and CDR2 FYNNEI. This CDR3 region has 15 residues. The CDR3 bases are TGTGCCAGCAGTGCCCTAGGACAGTCCAATCAGCCCCAGCATTTT. Encoded protein: CASSALGQSNQPQHF. The variable domain in full, with the rest retrieved from reference TRBV2 and TRBJ1-5, is EPEVTQTPSHQVTQMGQEVILRCVPISNHLYFYWYRQILGQKVEFLVSFYNNEISEKSEIFDDQFSVERPDGSNFTLKIRSTKLEDSAMYFCASSALGQSNQPQHFGDGTRLSIL.

V usage is TRBV4-1 and J usage is TRBJ1-1; TRBD1 matches at 8 bases. The CDR3 extends over 18 amino acids. V shed 3 bases, J shed 3 bases, and the junction held 15 bases outside the gene matches. Per germline, CDR1 MGHRA and CDR2 YSYEKL. The CDR3 coding sequence is TGCGCCAGCAGCCAGGATCAACTAATGACAGGGGCATACACTGAAGCTTTCTTT. This translates into CASSQDQLMTGAYTEAFF.